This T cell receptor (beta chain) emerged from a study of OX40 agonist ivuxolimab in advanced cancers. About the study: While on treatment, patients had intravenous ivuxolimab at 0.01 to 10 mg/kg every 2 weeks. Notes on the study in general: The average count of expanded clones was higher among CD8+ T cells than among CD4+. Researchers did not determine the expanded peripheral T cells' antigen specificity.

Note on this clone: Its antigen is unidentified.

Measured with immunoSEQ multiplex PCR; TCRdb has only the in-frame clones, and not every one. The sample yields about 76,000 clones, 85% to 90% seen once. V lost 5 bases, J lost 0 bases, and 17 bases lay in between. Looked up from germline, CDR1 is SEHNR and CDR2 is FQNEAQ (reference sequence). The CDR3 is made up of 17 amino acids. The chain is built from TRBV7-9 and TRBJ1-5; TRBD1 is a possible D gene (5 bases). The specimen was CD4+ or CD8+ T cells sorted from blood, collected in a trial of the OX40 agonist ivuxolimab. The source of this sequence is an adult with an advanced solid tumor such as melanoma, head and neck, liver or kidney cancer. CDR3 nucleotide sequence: TGTGCCAGCAGCCCAGGGTCGGACCAGTATAGCAATCAGCCCCAGCATTTT. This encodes CASSPGSDQYSNQPQHF.